In this sample, the clone carrying this T cell receptor beta chain turned up once. This entry is derived from a study of blood T cell repertoires in COVID-19. For the study at large: Acute and convalescent COVID-19 specimens originated in the United States, Italy and Spain. PBMCs, B-cell-depleted T cells, or T cells were the source of the cDNA or gDNA that made up the material.

V was shortened by 10 bases and J by 2 bases, with 15 bases between the two germline ends. Germline CDR1 reads LNHDA; CDR2 reads SQIVND (reference sequence). The CDR3 loop spans 14 amino acids. Per the authors' pipeline: Estimated nucleated cell counts came from reference gene primer amplification. Assay used: immunoSEQ multiplex PCR; TCRdb lists only in-frame clones, some missing. V and J calls and clone size are copied from that table; D and trimming were computed from the DNA. Seen here are about 220,000 clones, 70% to 90% observed once, and the top ten hold 2% to 2.5%. The receptor was isolated from a man aged 30 to 45 who had recovered from COVID-19. The chain combines TRBV19 with TRBJ1-3, with a tentative D call TRBD1 (5 bases). Sequenced: peripheral blood. CDR3 coding DNA: TGTGCCATCTCCCCCAGGACACCTGGAAACACCATATATTTT. Translated, it gives CAISPRTPGNTIYF.